Shown below are 20 T cell receptor beta chains from a single sample sequenced in a study of T cell responses to AZD1222 COVID-19 vaccine. The repertoire was sequenced with immunoSEQ multiplex PCR; TCRdb's copy has only in-frame clones and lacks some. The repertoire has roughly 180,000 clones, around 91% of them found once; the top ten carry 6.9%. The sequences come from peripheral blood, collected on day 0 of AZD1222 vaccination. Every receptor here comes from an adult in good health.

In its sample, this clone was seen once. The V gene is TRBV19, the J gene TRBJ1-2; TRBD1 might be the D (5 bases). Trimming left V 3 bases short and J 0 bases short, with 8 bases between. Germline lookup yields CDR1 LNHDA and CDR2 SQIVND (reference sequence). The CDR3 contains 14 residues. The chain's CDR3 is CASSILTANYGYTF. CDR3 bases: TGTGCCAGTAGTATTCTGACAGCTAACTATGGCTACACCTTC.

The rearrangement links TRBV18 to TRBJ1-5; TRBD1 aligns across 9 bases. Germline-derived CDR1 and CDR2 are KGHSH and LQKENI. The CDR3 has 17 residues. J gave up 2 bases and V 0 bases, and 5 bases lay outside the gene matches. The CDR3 spells CASSPPGQGSGNQPQHF. The CDR3 DNA reads as TGTGCCAGCTCACCACCGGGACAGGGATCCGGCAATCAGCCCCAGCATTTT.

Here the CDR3 DNA reads TGCGCCAGCAGCCAACCTGGGGGGGGAAGGGATCATCAGCCCCAGCATTTT. This sequence encodes CASSQPGGGRDHQPQHF. The chain joins TRBV4-1 to TRBJ1-5; a possible D gene is TRBD1 (5 bases). Trimming cost V 2 bases and J 5 bases, with 19 bases left between them. This CDR3 is 17 amino acids long. Germline lookup yields CDR1 MGHRA and CDR2 YSYEKL.

V usage is TRBV6-2 or TRBV6-3 and J usage is TRBJ1-1; no reliable D call. Germline V CDR1 and CDR2: MNHEY, SVGEGT. This CDR3 has 13 amino acids. Between the trimmed V and J ends, which lost 2 bases and 1 base, there was a span of 5 bases. The CDR3 DNA sequence: TGTGCCAGCAGTTACGGAGAGAACACTGAAGCTTTCTTT. Protein: CASSYGENTEAFF.

V is TRBV19 and J is TRBJ1-2, with TRBD1 as a possible D gene (6 bases). Trimming took 2 bases from V and 7 from J, leaving 14 bases between them. Germline loops: CDR1 LNHDA, CDR2 SQIVND (reference sequence). The CDR3 runs 14 residues. The DNA for the CDR3 is TGTGCCAGTAGTATAAATGCAGGGGTCGGTGGCTACACCTTC. Amino acid sequence: CASSINAGVGGYTF.

The chain employs TRBV6-5 and TRBJ1-2; D is possibly TRBD1 (6 bases). Looked up from germline, CDR1 is MNHEY and CDR2 is SVGAGI. Trimming stripped 2 bases from V and 7 bases from J, with 17 bases between. This CDR3 is built from 15 residues. CDR3 sequence reads: CASSYDSGGLFGYTF. In DNA, the CDR3 is TGTGCCAGCAGTTACGATTCGGGGGGCCTATTTGGCTACACCTTC.

V and J are TRBV4-1 and TRBJ2-2; D ambiguous. This CDR3 has 15 amino acids. V was shortened by 0 bases and J by 4 bases, with 9 bases between the two germline ends. The germline gives CDR1 MGHRA, CDR2 YSYEKL. CDR3 region: CASSQEESVTGELFF. CDR3 nucleotide sequence: TGCGCCAGCAGCCAAGAGGAGTCGGTCACCGGGGAGCTGTTTTTT.

The genes are TRBV6-2 or TRBV6-3 and TRBJ2-1, with D perhaps TRBD1 (6 bases). This CDR3 region has 16 residues. V dropped 0 bases and J dropped 8 bases, with 17 bases sitting between them. CDR1 and CDR2 (germline): MNHEY, SVGEGT. CDR3 region: CASSYSGAQGRDEQFF. The CDR3 DNA reads TGTGCCAGCAGTTACTCGGGAGCTCAGGGGCGGGATGAGCAGTTCTTC.

J is TRBJ2-7 and V is TRBV3-1 (or the pseudogene TRBV3-2), with a weak D call TRBD2 (5 bases). V gave up 4 bases and J gave up 5 bases, with 12 bases separating them. Germline CDR1 reads LGHDT; CDR2 reads YNNKEL (reference sequence). The CDR3 contains 13 residues. The DNA for the CDR3 is TGTGCCAGCAGCCTCCGTTCCGGGGACGAGCAGTACGTC. It is translated as CASSLRSGDEQYV.

The chain employs TRBV29-1 and TRBJ1-3; no firm D call. Trimming cost V 6 bases and J 2 bases, with 8 bases left between them. The CDR3 consists of 12 residues. Per germline, CDR1 SQVTM and CDR2 ANQGSEA. The CDR3 sequence: CSVRETGNTIYF. For the CDR3, the DNA is TGCAGCGTCCGCGAGACTGGAAACACCATATATTTT.

The chain links TRBV4-1 to TRBJ1-2; D may be TRBD1 (6 bases). V was pared by 6 bases and J by 3 bases, with 17 bases between. The length of the CDR3 is 15 residues. Germline CDR1 reads MGHRA; CDR2 reads YSYEKL. The CDR3 here is CASSRSQGPYYGYTF. The CDR3 DNA reads as TGCGCCAGCAGTAGATCGCAGGGGCCCTACTATGGCTACACCTTC.

The J gene is TRBJ2-7, the V gene TRBV24-1; 8 nucleotides match TRBD2. This CDR3 comprises 14 residues. The junction had 4 bases not matched to a gene; V was cut back by 5 bases and J by 2 bases. CDR1 and CDR2 from the germline V gene are KGHDR and SFDVKD. The CDR3 here is CATSAPGGTYEQYF. The CDR3 coding sequence is TGTGCCACCAGTGCTCCGGGGGGGACCTACGAGCAGTACTTC.

The chain joins TRBV15 to TRBJ2-7; 7 nucleotides match TRBD1. The length of the CDR3 is 13 residues. Germline V gene lookup returns CDR1 LNHNV and CDR2 YYDKDF (reference sequence). Trimming cost V 5 bases and J 0 bases; bases outside gene matches: 1. The CDR3 bases are TGTGCCACCAGCTGGGACAGCTCCTACGAGCAGTACTTC. Translating it yields CATSWDSSYEQYF.

The CDR3 nucleotides are TGTGCCAGCCCTCATCCCCCGGGACTCCCCCTCTATGGCTACACCTTC. It codes for CASPHPPGLPLYGYTF. The genes are TRBV6-4 and TRBJ1-2; maybe TRBD1 (5 bases). The CDR3 is 16 amino acids. Germline CDR1 reads MRHNA; CDR2 reads SNTAGT. Trimming stripped 8 bases from V and 4 bases from J, with 23 bases between.

This chain connects TRBV2 to TRBJ1-2; weak D call: TRBD1 (5 bases). This CDR3 spans 15 amino acids. CDR1 SNHLY and CDR2 FYNNEI come from the germline V gene. Trimming shortened V by 6 bases and J by 4 bases, and 18 bases separated the two germline ends. The CDR3 sequence: CASRTGISGLYGYTF. In DNA form, the CDR3 reads TGTGCCAGCAGGACGGGGATATCGGGACTCTATGGCTACACCTTC.

J is TRBJ1-4 and V is TRBV6-6; D not resolved. CDR1 is MNHNY, CDR2 SVGAGI, per germline (reference sequence). This CDR3 is built from 12 residues. V shed 5 bases and J shed 7 bases, with 8 bases lying between them. The CDR3 coding sequence is TGTGCCAGCAGTCCTTTCGGTGAAAAACTGTTTTTT. Residues: CASSPFGEKLFF.

The CDR3 DNA sequence: TGTGCCAGCAGTTTACCTGGGGCCGGGGAGCTGTTTTTT. Translated, it gives CASSLPGAGELFF. The genes are TRBV27 and TRBJ2-2; D is unclear. Between the trimmed V and J ends, which lost 2 bases and 6 bases, there was a span of 7 bases. The germline V gene encodes CDR1 MNHEY and CDR2 SMNVEV (reference sequence). This CDR3 has 13 amino acids.

The chain recombines TRBV2 with TRBJ2-1; the D is unclear. The CDR3 runs 12 residues. Germline V gene lookup returns CDR1 SNHLY and CDR2 FYNNEI. V lost 3 bases, J lost 12 bases, and 12 bases lay in between. CDR3 residues: CASSELLIGQFF. For the CDR3, the DNA is TGTGCCAGCAGTGAGCTGCTAATCGGGCAGTTCTTC.

The V gene is TRBV6-5, the J gene TRBJ1-1; TRBD1 matches at 9 bases. The V and J ends lost 8 bases and 0 bases, in that order; junction bases with no gene match: 1. CDR1 and CDR2 (germline): MNHEY, SVGAGI. The CDR3 contains 13 residues. The CDR3 reads CASGTGLNTEAFF. DNA for the CDR3: TGTGCCAGCGGGACAGGGTTGAACACTGAAGCTTTCTTT.

Notes on this clone: The junction and the germline gene differ at one end; a read error may be behind it. The DNA for the CDR3 is TGCAGCGTTGATCTTAGGGGGAACTCTGAAGCTTTCTTT. Translation gives CSVDLRGNSEAFF. The chain combines TRBV29-1 with TRBJ1-1; a weak D match, TRBD1 (6 bases). CDR1 and CDR2 (germline): SQVTM, ANQGSEA. The CDR3 is 13 amino acids. The full variable domain, rest sourced from reference TRBV29-1 and TRBJ1-1, is SAVISQKPSRDICQRGTSLTIQCQVDSQVTMMFWYRQQPGQSLTLIATANQGSEATYESGFVIDKFPISRPNLTFSTLTVSNMSPEDSSIYLCSVDLRGNSEAFFGQGTRLTVV.